Listed below are T cell receptor beta chains from one sample, sequenced in a study of blood T cell repertoires in COVID-19. Method: immunoSEQ multiplex PCR; TCRdb's copy keeps in-frame clones and lacks some. The repertoire holds under 250,000 clones, approximately 86% seen once, with approximately 1.5% in the top ten. Sequencing was done on a sample of peripheral blood. Source of these receptors: a woman aged 55-69 years who had recovered from COVID-19. Each CDR3 is given with its conserved first and last residue. Each record gives: CDR3 DNA, CDR3 protein, J gene, D gene, V gene, clone size. A D gene is named only where the DNA matches it firmly. Only some rows state a clone size, as once, few, many or a class for expanded clones.

CDR3nt: TGTGCCAGCAGCTTAAGCGCGGGCTCCTACGAGCAGTACTTC; CDR3aa: CASSLSAGSYEQYF; j_gene: TRBJ2-7; d_gene: NA; v_gene: TRBV7-2; abundance: NA
CDR3nt: TGCGCCAGCAGTCAATCTCGGGGGGTCAATCAGCCCCAGCATTTT; CDR3aa: CASSQSRGVNQPQHF; j_gene: TRBJ1-5; d_gene: NA; v_gene: TRBV23-1; abundance: few
CDR3nt: TGTGCCAGCAGCTTAACAGGGGGACGTGGAGATACGCAGTATTTT; CDR3aa: CASSLTGGRGDTQYF; j_gene: TRBJ2-3; d_gene: NA; v_gene: TRBV7-3; abundance: NA
CDR3nt: TGTGCCAGCAGCAAAGGCCACGTAGACTCTTACAGGGACATTCAGTACTTC; CDR3aa: CASSKGHVDSYRDIQYF; j_gene: TRBJ2-4; d_gene: NA; v_gene: TRBV21-1; abundance: once
CDR3nt: TGTGCCAGCAGCTTATGGAGCGGGGGGGCAACCTACGAGCAGTACTTC; CDR3aa: CASSLWSGGATYEQYF; j_gene: TRBJ2-7; d_gene: TRBD2; v_gene: TRBV11-2; abundance: once
CDR3nt: TGTGCCAGCAGCCTTGAGATGACCTACAATGAGCAGTTCTTC; CDR3aa: CASSLEMTYNEQFF; j_gene: TRBJ2-1; d_gene: NA; v_gene: TRBV7-2; abundance: NA
CDR3nt: TGTGCCAGCAGCTTGGCCAGATTGAACAGGCCATGGGAGGCCCTCCACTTT; CDR3aa: CASSLARLNRPWEALHF; j_gene: TRBJ1-6; d_gene: NA; v_gene: TRBV5-6; abundance: NA
CDR3nt: TGCAGTGCTAGTCGGGGGGCTTCGTACGAGCAGTACTTC; CDR3aa: CSASRGASYEQYF; j_gene: TRBJ2-7; d_gene: NA; v_gene: TRBV20-1; abundance: NA
CDR3nt: TGTGCCAGCTCAACTGGGGGGTTCCGGAACACTGAAGCTTTCTTT; CDR3aa: CASSTGGFRNTEAFF; j_gene: TRBJ1-1; d_gene: NA; v_gene: TRBV18; abundance: NA
CDR3nt: TGTGCCATCAGTGAGTCGACACGTCTTACTTTCCAGAACACTGAATCGTCTGAAGCTTTCTTT; CDR3aa: CAISESTRLTFQNTESSEAFF; j_gene: TRBJ1-1; d_gene: NA; v_gene: TRBV10-3; abundance: NA
CDR3nt: TGTGCCAGCAGCCAAAGATGGGGCGAATACGAGCAGTACTTC; CDR3aa: CASSQRWGEYEQYF; j_gene: TRBJ2-7; d_gene: NA; v_gene: TRBV14; abundance: once
CDR3nt: TGCGCCAGTACATCCGGGACAGCCAATTCACCCCTCCACTTT; CDR3aa: CASTSGTANSPLHF; j_gene: TRBJ1-6; d_gene: TRBD1; v_gene: TRBV23-1; abundance: few
CDR3nt: TGTGCCAGTGTCGGGACAGGGGGCAATCAGCCCCAGCATTTT; CDR3aa: CASVGTGGNQPQHF; j_gene: TRBJ1-5; d_gene: TRBD1; v_gene: TRBV19; abundance: NA
CDR3nt: TGTGCCAGCAGTTTATCCCCGGGGATTGGGGTAACCGGGGAGCTGTTTTTT; CDR3aa: CASSLSPGIGVTGELFF; j_gene: TRBJ2-2; d_gene: NA; v_gene: TRBV27; abundance: NA
CDR3nt: TGTGCCAGCTCACCGTTCAGGGGGGCGTCCGGATACGAGCAGTACTTC; CDR3aa: CASSPFRGASGYEQYF; j_gene: TRBJ2-7; d_gene: NA; v_gene: TRBV18; abundance: NA
CDR3nt: TGTGCCAGCAGCCAAGTAACGGGGTGGGAGACCCAGTACTTC; CDR3aa: CASSQVTGWETQYF; j_gene: TRBJ2-5; d_gene: NA; v_gene: TRBV3-1/TRBV3-2; abundance: NA
CDR3nt: TGTGCCAGCAGCAAGACTAGCGGGGTTGTATCGGGCGAGCAGTACTTC; CDR3aa: CASSKTSGVVSGEQYF; j_gene: TRBJ2-7; d_gene: TRBD2; v_gene: TRBV5-4; abundance: NA
CDR3nt: TGTGCCAGCAGGCCCTACAGGGGCATCGAGCCCCGAGGAGCTTTCTTT; CDR3aa: CASRPYRGIEPRGAFF; j_gene: TRBJ1-1; d_gene: TRBD1; v_gene: TRBV2; abundance: NA
CDR3nt: TGTGCCAGCACCCTAGGTGACGAGCAGTACTTC; CDR3aa: CASTLGDEQYF; j_gene: TRBJ2-7; d_gene: NA; v_gene: TRBV12-3/TRBV12-4; abundance: NA
CDR3nt: TGTGCCAGCAGCGAAGGACAGGTTAGGTTCGATGAGCAGTTCTTC; CDR3aa: CASSEGQVRFDEQFF; j_gene: TRBJ2-1; d_gene: TRBD1; v_gene: TRBV11-2; abundance: NA
CDR3nt: TGTGCCAGCTCAACACAGGAGTTGAACACTGAAGCTTTCTTT; CDR3aa: CASSTQELNTEAFF; j_gene: TRBJ1-1; d_gene: NA; v_gene: TRBV18; abundance: NA
CDR3nt: TGTGCCACCAGGATGCAGGAGACCCAGTACTTC; CDR3aa: CATRMQETQYF; j_gene: TRBJ2-5; d_gene: NA; v_gene: TRBV3-1/TRBV3-2; abundance: NA
CDR3nt: TGTGCCAGTAGTGCGAACCGGGACAGGGTGGCGAAACTGTTTTTT; CDR3aa: CASSANRDRVAKLFF; j_gene: TRBJ1-4; d_gene: TRBD1; v_gene: TRBV19; abundance: NA
CDR3nt: TGTGCCAGCAGCCTCGAAGGATGGCGGGAGACCCAGTACTTC; CDR3aa: CASSLEGWRETQYF; j_gene: TRBJ2-5; d_gene: NA; v_gene: TRBV7-6; abundance: NA
CDR3nt: TGTGCCAGCAGCGCGGAACCAGACAGGGGGCGCGGCGGGGAGCTGTTTTTT; CDR3aa: CASSAEPDRGRGGELFF; j_gene: TRBJ2-2; d_gene: TRBD1; v_gene: TRBV9; abundance: NA
CDR3nt: TGCGCCAGCAGCCCCACAGGGTTTTTCGGCTACACCTTC; CDR3aa: CASSPTGFFGYTF; j_gene: TRBJ1-2; d_gene: NA; v_gene: TRBV5-1; abundance: NA
CDR3nt: TGCGCCAGCAGCTTGGATCCTAGCCGCTCCTACAATGAGCAGTTCTTC; CDR3aa: CASSLDPSRSYNEQFF; j_gene: TRBJ2-1; d_gene: NA; v_gene: TRBV5-1; abundance: NA
CDR3nt: TGTGCCAGCAGCCTCCGGGACATTAATTCACCCCTCCACTTT; CDR3aa: CASSLRDINSPLHF; j_gene: TRBJ1-6; d_gene: NA; v_gene: TRBV7-6; abundance: NA
CDR3nt: TGCAGTGCTAGAGCGGTTGGGCCCCAGCATTTT; CDR3aa: CSARAVGPQHF; j_gene: TRBJ1-5; d_gene: NA; v_gene: TRBV20-1; abundance: NA
CDR3nt: TGCGCCAGCAGCTTGGTACCAGGGGAAAACGAGCAGTACTTC; CDR3aa: CASSLVPGENEQYF; j_gene: TRBJ2-7; d_gene: NA; v_gene: TRBV5-1; abundance: NA
CDR3nt: TGTGCCAGCTCATTCCAACAGACCAATTCACCCCTCCACTTT; CDR3aa: CASSFQQTNSPLHF; j_gene: TRBJ1-6; d_gene: NA; v_gene: TRBV18; abundance: once
CDR3nt: TGTGCCAGCTCACCGTCGACAGGGATGAACACTGAAGCTTTCTTT; CDR3aa: CASSPSTGMNTEAFF; j_gene: TRBJ1-1; d_gene: TRBD1; v_gene: TRBV18; abundance: NA
CDR3nt: TGCGCCACCGGGACAGGGGGGACTGAAGCTTTCTTT; CDR3aa: CATGTGGTEAFF; j_gene: TRBJ1-1; d_gene: TRBD1; v_gene: TRBV10-2; abundance: few
CDR3nt: TGCGCCAGCAGCGCCACAGGGGGGACTAATGAAAAACTGTTTTTT; CDR3aa: CASSATGGTNEKLFF; j_gene: TRBJ1-4; d_gene: TRBD1; v_gene: TRBV5-1; abundance: NA
CDR3nt: TGCAGTGCTAGTGACATAGCGGGGCGGACTCCTAGCACAGATACGCAGTATTTT; CDR3aa: CSASDIAGRTPSTDTQYF; j_gene: TRBJ2-3; d_gene: TRBD2; v_gene: TRBV20-1; abundance: NA
CDR3nt: TGCAGTGCGAGCAGGGGAAACACCATATATTTT; CDR3aa: CSASRGNTIYF; j_gene: TRBJ1-3; d_gene: NA; v_gene: TRBV20-1; abundance: NA
CDR3nt: TGTGCCAGCAGCCCAAGAACTTTGGACACCATATATTTT; CDR3aa: CASSPRTLDTIYF; j_gene: TRBJ1-3; d_gene: NA; v_gene: TRBV7-8; abundance: NA
CDR3nt: TGTGCCAGCAGACCTAGGACAGGGCCAAACATTCAGTACTTC; CDR3aa: CASRPRTGPNIQYF; j_gene: TRBJ2-4; d_gene: TRBD1; v_gene: TRBV6-5; abundance: NA
CDR3nt: TGTGCCAGCAGCCAAGTGGGGGCCTTTGGAAACACCATATATTTT; CDR3aa: CASSQVGAFGNTIYF; j_gene: TRBJ1-3; d_gene: NA; v_gene: TRBV14; abundance: NA
CDR3nt: TGTGCCACCAGTGATACGGGACAGCTAGGTAATGAAAAACTGTTTTTT; CDR3aa: CATSDTGQLGNEKLFF; j_gene: TRBJ1-4; d_gene: TRBD1; v_gene: TRBV24-1; abundance: NA
CDR3nt: TGTGCCAGCAGCCTAAACCCTCCGGGAACGGTGAATGAAAAACTGTTTTTT; CDR3aa: CASSLNPPGTVNEKLFF; j_gene: TRBJ1-4; d_gene: NA; v_gene: TRBV7-6; abundance: NA
CDR3nt: TGTGCCAGCAGCGTCGGCGGGGGGGCGGAGACCCAGTACTTC; CDR3aa: CASSVGGGAETQYF; j_gene: TRBJ2-5; d_gene: TRBD2; v_gene: TRBV9; abundance: NA
CDR3nt: TGTGCCAGCAGCTTAAAACAATTTGAAGCTTTCTTT; CDR3aa: CASSLKQFEAFF; j_gene: TRBJ1-1; d_gene: NA; v_gene: TRBV7-9; abundance: NA
CDR3nt: TGTGCCAGCAGCGTATCCGGGACAGGGGACGAGCAGTACTTC; CDR3aa: CASSVSGTGDEQYF; j_gene: TRBJ2-7; d_gene: TRBD1; v_gene: TRBV9; abundance: NA
CDR3nt: TGTGCCAGCAGGATGGACAGGAACACTGAAGCTTTCTTT; CDR3aa: CASRMDRNTEAFF; j_gene: TRBJ1-1; d_gene: NA; v_gene: TRBV13; abundance: once
CDR3nt: TGTGCCAGCCGACAGGGTGATACCGGGGAGCTGTTTTTT; CDR3aa: CASRQGDTGELFF; j_gene: TRBJ2-2; d_gene: TRBD1; v_gene: TRBV6-4; abundance: once
CDR3nt: TGCGCCAGCAGCTGGGGGATGGGGGGACGCTCCTACGAGCAGTACTTC; CDR3aa: CASSWGMGGRSYEQYF; j_gene: TRBJ2-7; d_gene: NA; v_gene: TRBV5-1; abundance: NA
CDR3nt: TGTGCCAGCTCACCGGGGACAGGGCTAAATGAAAAACTGTTTTTT; CDR3aa: CASSPGTGLNEKLFF; j_gene: TRBJ1-4; d_gene: TRBD1; v_gene: TRBV18; abundance: NA
CDR3nt: TGTGCCGCATCCCCCTCAGGGGCGCTCCACAATGAGCAGTTCTTC; CDR3aa: CAASPSGALHNEQFF; j_gene: TRBJ2-1; d_gene: NA; v_gene: TRBV19; abundance: NA
CDR3nt: TGTGCCACCAGTGCCGCGGACGGGGAGGGGAGTGAAGCTTTCTTT; CDR3aa: CATSAADGEGSEAFF; j_gene: TRBJ1-1; d_gene: NA; v_gene: TRBV24-1; abundance: NA
CDR3nt: TGTGCCAGCAGTCTGCCTTCCGGGGACTACGAGCAGTACTTC; CDR3aa: CASSLPSGDYEQYF; j_gene: TRBJ2-7; d_gene: NA; v_gene: TRBV28; abundance: NA
CDR3nt: TGTGCCTCCGGGTTAGCGGGGGAAGGGGAGACCCAGTACTTC; CDR3aa: CASGLAGEGETQYF; j_gene: TRBJ2-5; d_gene: TRBD2; v_gene: TRBV3-1/TRBV3-2; abundance: NA
CDR3nt: TGTGCCAGCAGAGATACTATTAGCTACGAGCAGTACTTC; CDR3aa: CASRDTISYEQYF; j_gene: TRBJ2-7; d_gene: NA; v_gene: TRBV2; abundance: many
CDR3nt: TGTGCCAGCAGCTCGGGTGGAGGCAGGTTAGCAGAGACCCAGTACTTC; CDR3aa: CASSSGGGRLAETQYF; j_gene: TRBJ2-5; d_gene: NA; v_gene: TRBV13; abundance: NA